This TCR beta chain was sequenced for a study of T cell changes during pregnancy in multiple sclerosis. The data were produced by immunoSEQ multiplex PCR, yet TCRdb's version contains in-frame clones alone and is incomplete. The sample consists of tens of thousands of clones, 90% to 95% of them appearing once. Germline-derived CDR1 and CDR2 are MGHRA and YSYEKL. The CDR3 runs to 16 residues. V shed 1 base, J shed 2 bases, and the junction held 4 bases outside the gene matches. The sequencing here drew on peripheral blood, taken after pregnancy. The chain has TRBV4-1 and TRBJ2-5; TRBD1 matches 10 bases. The TCR sequence derives from a female donor in good health, enrolled as a control in a pregnancy study. The CDR3 DNA reads TGCGCCAGCAGCCAAGGAATGGGACAGGGGCAAGAGACCCAGTACTTC. Protein product: CASSQGMGQGQETQYF.